This T cell receptor beta chain was documented in a study of T cells after yellow fever vaccination. Notes on the study in general: Subsequent booster samples again held most clones from primary vaccination (nearly 98% CD4, approximately 85% CD8).

One entry per CDR3 protein results from TCRdb running MiXCR on the 5' RACE reads. Of 500,000 to 650,000 distinct CDR3 sequences in the sample, less than 20% were seen once. The length of the CDR3 is 17 residues. Germline CDR1 SGDLS, CDR2 YYNGEE. Trimming shortened V by 1 base and J by 6 bases, and 17 bases separated the two germline ends. In regard to this clonotype: Its specificity is not known.

This sequence originates from a man aged 18-30 years who received the YFV17D yellow fever vaccine. This chain uses TRBV9 with TRBJ1-6; D uncertain. Sequencing was performed on PBMCs, taken less than 6 days after the first yellow fever vaccination. This CDR3 is CASSVTEGSLANSPLHF. CDR3 DNA sequence: TGTGCCAGCAGCGTAACTGAGGGTAGCCTAGCTAATTCACCCCTCCACTTT. The full variable domain, its missing parts supplied by reference TRBV9 and TRBJ1-6, is DSGVTQTPKHLITATGQRVTLRCSPRSGDLSVYWYQQSLDQGLQFLIQYYNGEERAKGNILERFSAQQFPDLHSELNLSSLELGDSALYFCASSVTEGSLANSPLHFGNGTRLTVT.